Presented here are 22 T cell receptor beta chains from one specimen sequenced in a study of shared clonotypes between healthy human individuals. Method: immunoSEQ multiplex PCR; TCRdb's copy keeps in-frame clones and lacks some. The sample lists some 680,000 clones; roughly 73% were seen once. Specimen: memory CD4+ T cells sorted from blood. Regarding subset: CD45RA-negative fraction. These receptors were obtained from a woman aged 25 to 39 in good health.

The V call is TRBV30, the J call TRBJ2-5; tentatively, D is TRBD1 (6 bases). Germline V gene lookup returns CDR1 GTSNPN and CDR2 SVGIG (reference sequence). CDR3 size: 12 residues. Trimming took 4 bases from V and 5 from J, leaving 11 bases between them. This chain's CDR3 is CAWNRAGETQYF. CDR3 nucleotide sequence: TGTGCCTGGAACAGGGCTGGGGAGACCCAGTACTTC.

The chain has TRBV28 and TRBJ2-7; 11 bases align to TRBD2. With V trimmed by 4 bases and J by 6 bases, 11 bases remained unmatched. The germline V gene has CDR1 MDHEN and CDR2 SYDVKM. The CDR3 loop spans 16 amino acids. In DNA, the CDR3 is TGTGCCAGCAGTTCCCCAGAGACTAGCGGGATTGGCGAGCAGTACTTC. This translates into CASSSPETSGIGEQYF.

The chain has TRBV27 and TRBJ1-5, with 7 bases fitting TRBD1. Germline CDR1 is MNHEY and CDR2 is SMNVEV (reference sequence). CDR3 length: 15 amino acids. J was trimmed by 3 bases and V by 6 bases; bases with no gene match: 8. The CDR3 spells CASSSRQGVNQPQHF. CDR3 nucleotide sequence: TGTGCCAGCAGCAGCAGACAGGGAGTCAATCAGCCCCAGCATTTT.

The genes are TRBV29-1 and TRBJ2-2; D is unclear. CDR3 size: 12 residues. The germline CDR1 and CDR2 sequences are SQVTM and ANQGSEA. With 5 bases removed from V and 4 bases from J, the gap between germline ends came to 8 bases. The CDR3 protein is CSVTKGTGELFF. DNA for the CDR3: TGCAGCGTTACTAAGGGCACCGGGGAGCTGTTTTTT.

The chain joins TRBV5-4 to TRBJ2-2; the match to TRBD1 covers 8 bases. This CDR3 is 15 amino acids long. Per the germline V gene, CDR1 is SGHNT and CDR2 is YYREEE (reference sequence). Trimming cost V 3 bases and J 4 bases; bases outside gene matches: 5. The chain's CDR3 is CASSYRQGRTGELFF. In DNA form, the CDR3 reads TGTGCCAGCAGCTACCGACAGGGGCGCACCGGGGAGCTGTTTTTT.

This clone has only a few counts. The chain carries TRBV19 and TRBJ2-2; D gene unclear. The CDR3 sequence is 14 residues long. Germline lookup yields CDR1 LNHDA and CDR2 SQIVND (reference sequence). V gave up 7 bases and J gave up 1 base, with 10 bases separating them. The chain's CDR3 is CASTSRGNTGELFF. The CDR3, as DNA: TGTGCCAGTACCTCTCGCGGGAACACCGGGGAGCTGTTTTTT.

This rearrangement joins TRBV7-2 to TRBJ2-7; 9 positions agree with TRBD2. Germline V CDR1 and CDR2: SGHTA, FQGNSA. Trimming at V came to 5 bases and at J to 4 bases, leaving 12 bases not matched to a gene. This CDR3 is 16 amino acids long. CDR3 nucleotides: TGTGCCAGCAGCCCGAACACGATAGCGGGAGTTTACGAGCAGTACTTC. Its protein product is CASSPNTIAGVYEQYF.

The chain employs TRBV4-1 and TRBJ2-3; TRBD1 aligns across 8 bases. V gave up 4 bases and J gave up 4 bases; unmatched junction bases: 7. The CDR3 runs 15 residues. Germline V lookup: CDR1 MGHRA, CDR2 YSYEKL. The CDR3 DNA follows: TGCGCCAGCAGCCTTGGACAGGGTCAGGCAGATACGCAGTATTTT. Protein product: CASSLGQGQADTQYF.

The genes are TRBV6-5 and TRBJ1-2; 7 positions match TRBD1. Germline CDR1 reads MNHEY; CDR2 reads SVGAGI. This CDR3 spans 12 amino acids. Losses at the gene ends were 6 bases for V and 8 bases for J; bases not matched to a gene: 6. The CDR3 sequence is CASRGRGGGYTF. The CDR3 region has the DNA TGTGCCAGCAGGGGCAGGGGGGGCGGCTACACCTTC.

The rearrangement joins TRBV29-1 to TRBJ2-1, with D tentatively TRBD1 (7 bases). The CDR3 is 15 residues long. Trimming stripped 3 bases from V and 2 bases from J, with 14 bases between. Per the germline V gene, CDR1 is SQVTM and CDR2 is ANQGSEA. The CDR3 sequence: CSVDAEGAPYNEQFF. For the CDR3, the DNA is TGCAGCGTTGATGCGGAGGGGGCTCCCTACAATGAGCAGTTCTTC.

V is TRBV18 and J is TRBJ2-5, with 7 bases lining up with TRBD1. V was clipped by 3 bases and J by 1 base; unmatched bases: 11. Germline assignment: CDR1 KGHSH and CDR2 LQKENI. The CDR3 is made up of 17 amino acids. This chain's CDR3 is CASSPATGLGPQETQYF. The CDR3, as DNA: TGTGCCAGCTCACCTGCGACAGGGTTGGGCCCCCAAGAGACCCAGTACTTC. Variable domain in full (rest from reference TRBV18 and TRBJ2-5): NAGVMQNPRHLVRRRGQEARLRCSPMKGHSHVYWYRQLPEEGLKFMVYLQKENIIDESGMPKERFSAEFPKEGPSILRIQQVVRGDSAAYFCASSPATGLGPQETQYFGPGTRLLVL.

This clone has at least ten counts. The chain links TRBV6-4 to TRBJ2-2, with 9 positions matching TRBD1. The V segment lost 8 bases and the J segment 3 bases; nucleotides outside the gene matches: 7. Germline CDR1 MRHNA, CDR2 SNTAGT. This CDR3 has 15 residues. The CDR3 spells CASAPGDRDTGELFF. The CDR3 DNA is TGTGCCAGCGCCCCAGGGGACAGGGACACCGGGGAGCTGTTTTTT.

This chain uses TRBV30 with TRBJ2-1; 7 bases are shared with TRBD1. This CDR3 comprises 13 residues. The V segment lost 1 base and the J segment 5 bases; nucleotides outside the gene matches: 2. Per germline, CDR1 GTSNPN and CDR2 SVGIG (reference sequence). As DNA, the CDR3 is TGTGCCTGGAGTGCCGGACAGGACAATGAGCAGTTCTTC. Translation: CAWSAGQDNEQFF.

The rearrangement joins TRBV19 to TRBJ1-3, with D hard to call. Germline V gene data show CDR1 as LNHDA and CDR2 as SQIVND (reference sequence). The CDR3 is 14 amino acids. The V gene lost 3 bases and the J gene lost 0 bases, with 6 bases spanning the gap. This chain's CDR3 is CASSITTSGNTIYF. The CDR3 DNA sequence: TGTGCCAGTAGTATTACTACCTCTGGAAACACCATATATTTT.

This clone was observed once. The identical CDR3 is also encoded by other nucleotide sequences in the sample. This chain links TRBV28 with TRBJ1-2, with D maybe TRBD1 (5 bases). Trimming took 10 bases from V and 8 from J, leaving 14 bases between them. Germline V gene lookup returns CDR1 MDHEN and CDR2 SYDVKM. The CDR3 is 11 amino acids. The CDR3 nucleotides read TGTGCCACCGGGACCGCTTACGGCTACACCTTC. It specifies CATGTAYGYTF.

V is TRBV9 and J is TRBJ1-1; TRBD1 agrees at 8 bases. The germline CDR1 and CDR2 sequences are SGDLS and YYNGEE. V gave up 6 bases and J gave up 7 bases; unmatched junction bases: 14. CDR3 length: 15 amino acids. As DNA, the CDR3 is TGTGCCAGCACCGCTTTTTCCGGGACAGGCGGTGAAGCTTTCTTT. Translation: CASTAFSGTGGEAFF.

Turning to this clone: An end of the junction differs from the germline gene, which may be a read error. The rearrangement uses TRBV6-1 and TRBJ2-1, with D possibly being TRBD2 (5 bases). Germline lookup yields CDR1 MNHNS and CDR2 SASEGT. The CDR3 is 15 residues long. CDR3 nucleotide sequence: TGTGCCAGCAGAGAAGCGGAGAGCTCCTACAATGAGCAGTTCTTC. Residues: CASREAESSYNEQFF.

This clone was detected once. This chain links TRBV6-6 with TRBJ2-1; 10 nucleotides match TRBD2. The germline V gene encodes CDR1 MNHNY and CDR2 SVGAGI (reference sequence). This CDR3 has 14 residues. J lost 2 bases, V lost 8 bases, and 3 bases had no gene match. CDR3 residues: CASRGLAAYNEQFF. CDR3 nucleotide sequence: TGTGCCAGCCGTGGACTAGCGGCCTACAATGAGCAGTTCTTC.

The gene calls are TRBV30 and TRBJ2-4; D not certain. This CDR3 has 11 residues. CDR1 and CDR2 (germline): GTSNPN, SVGIG (reference sequence). The V end was cut by 2 bases, the J end by 9 bases, with 8 bases between. The CDR3 sequence is CAWSPRAIQYF. The CDR3 region has the DNA TGTGCCTGGAGTCCCCGGGCCATTCAGTACTTC.

The chain couples TRBV2 to TRBJ1-4; perhaps TRBD1 as D (6 bases). V lost 7 bases and J lost 4, with 13 bases in between. Germline loops: CDR1 SNHLY, CDR2 FYNNEI. The CDR3 spans 14 residues. CDR3 residues: CASTGDAYNEKLFF. The CDR3 coding sequence is TGTGCCAGCACAGGGGATGCGTATAATGAAAAACTGTTTTTT. Combining the CDR3 with reference TRBV2 and TRBJ1-4 gives the whole variable domain EPEVTQTPSHQVTQMGQEVILRCVPISNHLYFYWYRQILGQKVEFLVSFYNNEISEKSEIFDDQFSVERPDGSNFTLKIRSTKLEDSAMYFCASTGDAYNEKLFFGSGTQLSVL.

The CDR3: CASSVGTGRSGYGYTF. The CDR3 DNA follows: TGTGCCAGCAGCGTAGGGACAGGGAGAAGCGGTTATGGCTACACCTTC. J is TRBJ1-2 and V is TRBV27, with 9 positions matching TRBD1. CDR1 MNHEY and CDR2 SMNVEV come from the germline V gene (reference sequence). With 6 bases clipped from V and 5 bases from J, the junction kept 13 bases outside the gene matches. The CDR3 totals 16 residues.

V and J are TRBV5-1 and TRBJ2-3, with 10 positions matching TRBD2. Per the germline V gene, CDR1 is SGHRS and CDR2 is YFSETQ. The CDR3 spans 17 residues. V lost 3 bases and J lost 0; bases outside the gene matches: 7. In DNA form, the CDR3 reads TGCGCCAGCAGCTCGACCGGACTAGCGGTCAGCACAGATACGCAGTATTTT. Translation: CASSSTGLAVSTDTQYF.